This T cell receptor beta chain was sequenced during a study of cytomegalovirus exposure and HLA in healthy donors. The PCR used 60 Vbeta and 13 Jbeta primers. Generated by immunoSEQ multiplex PCR, the TCRdb table keeps only in-frame clones and is missing some. The repertoire holds fewer than 130,000 clones, 60% to 70% seen once, with 3.8% in the top ten. There are 13 residues in the CDR3. The V end lost 2 bases, the J end lost 6 bases, and 7 bases lay between the germline ends. CDR1 and CDR2 (germline): MNHEY, SVGAGI. V and J are TRBV6-5 and TRBJ2-2; TRBD2 is a possible D gene (5 bases). The TCR sequence derives from a man aged 25-40 years in good health and CMV-seropositive. The sample taken for sequencing was PBMCs. As DNA, the CDR3 is TGTGCCAGCAGTTACACTAGTGCCGGGGAGCTGTTTTTT. Its translation is CASSYTSAGELFF.